This TCR beta chain was identified in a study of CD8 T cells in Susac syndrome. The authors reverse transcribed roughly 0.5 to 1 ug RNA with random hexamers. TCRdb passed the immunoSEQ multiplex PCR reads through MiXCR, listing each CDR3 protein once. Of about 300,000 distinct CDR3 sequences in the sample, roughly 85% were seen once. Germline lookup yields CDR1 MNHEY and CDR2 SVGAGI. The CDR3 is 15 amino acids. J gave up 3 bases and V 5 bases, and 4 bases lay outside the gene matches. Material for sequencing was CD8+ T cells from PBMCs. The chain carries TRBV6-5 and TRBJ2-1; 10 nucleotides agree with TRBD1. This sequence originates from a human donor with multiple sclerosis. This CDR3 reads CASSPGTGDYNEQFF. CDR3 sequence (DNA): TGTGCCAGCAGTCCTGGGACAGGGGACTACAATGAGCAGTTCTTC.